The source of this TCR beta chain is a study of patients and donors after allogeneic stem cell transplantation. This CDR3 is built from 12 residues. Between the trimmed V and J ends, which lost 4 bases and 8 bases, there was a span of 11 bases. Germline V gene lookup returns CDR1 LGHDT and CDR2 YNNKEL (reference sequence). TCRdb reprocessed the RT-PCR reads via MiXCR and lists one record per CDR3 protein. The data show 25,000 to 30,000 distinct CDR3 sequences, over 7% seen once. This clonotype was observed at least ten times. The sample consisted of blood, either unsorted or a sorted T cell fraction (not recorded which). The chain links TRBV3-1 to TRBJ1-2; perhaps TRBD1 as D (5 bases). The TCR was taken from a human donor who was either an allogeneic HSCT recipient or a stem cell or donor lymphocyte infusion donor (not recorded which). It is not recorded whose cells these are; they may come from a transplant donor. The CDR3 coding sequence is TGTGCCAGCAGCCTGAGGGGCCAGGGCTACACCTTC. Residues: CASSLRGQGYTF.